What follows are 10 T cell receptor beta chains derived from one specimen sequenced in a study of OX40 agonist ivuxolimab in advanced cancers. Method: immunoSEQ multiplex PCR; TCRdb's copy keeps in-frame clones and lacks some. The repertoire holds roughly 60,000 clones, 85% seen once, with approximately 3.6% in the top ten. The source material was CD4+ or CD8+ T cells sorted from blood, sampled in a trial of the OX40 agonist ivuxolimab. These TCRs come from an adult with an advanced solid tumor such as melanoma, head and neck, liver or kidney cancer.

The CDR3 region is CASSPTVGKGNQPQHF. In nucleotides, the CDR3 is TGTGCCAGCTCACCAACAGTGGGAAAAGGCAATCAGCCCCAGCATTTT. This sequence joins TRBV18 and TRBJ1-5; no clear D. Germline CDR1 KGHSH, CDR2 LQKENI. The ends were cut back, 2 bases at V and 2 bases at J, with 13 bases in the middle. This CDR3 is built from 16 residues.

V usage is TRBV5-1 and J usage is TRBJ2-1, with 12 bases that match TRBD2. The CDR3 covers 16 residues. The junction had 7 bases not matched to a gene; V was cut back by 4 bases and J by 5 bases. Germline CDR1 reads SGHRS; CDR2 reads YFSETQ. CDR3 residues: CASSPASGRANNEQFF. The CDR3 DNA is TGCGCCAGCAGCCCCGCTAGCGGGAGGGCCAACAATGAGCAGTTCTTC.

The chain combines TRBV6-1 with TRBJ2-3, with no clear D. The germline V and J ends were trimmed by 2 bases and 0 bases, with 12 bases remaining between them. The length of the CDR3 is 16 residues. CDR1 is MNHNS, CDR2 SASEGT, per germline. For the CDR3, the DNA is TGTGCCAGCAGTGAAAATGTTTTATCGAGCACAGATACGCAGTATTTT. Translated: CASSENVLSSTDTQYF.

J is TRBJ2-3 and V is TRBV30; 9 nucleotides agree with TRBD2. Per germline, CDR1 GTSNPN and CDR2 SVGIG (reference sequence). V shed 1 base and J 5 bases; nucleotides not matched to a gene: 7. There are 15 residues in the CDR3. The DNA of the CDR3 is TGTGCCTGGAGTGACAGCGGGAGGATCGTAGATACGCAGTATTTT. Translation: CAWSDSGRIVDTQYF.

This clone was detected a few times. The DNA for the CDR3 is TGTGCCAGCAGGCAAACCGGACAACTGGATGAAAACATTCAGTACTTC. Translated, it gives CASRQTGQLDENIQYF. This chain links TRBV2 with TRBJ2-4; possibly TRBD1 for D (5 bases). The CDR3 extends over 16 amino acids. Germline V gives CDR1 SNHLY, CDR2 FYNNEI. The V end lost 6 bases, the J end lost 5 bases, and 20 bases lay between the germline ends.

This clone appeared once. The chain combines TRBV10-2 with TRBJ2-5, with 7 bases that match TRBD2. V trimming: 6 bases; J trimming: 0 bases; junction bases outside the gene matches: 1. Per the germline V gene, CDR1 is WSHSY and CDR2 is SAAADI. The length of the CDR3 is 13 residues. The CDR3: CASRGGYQETQYF. CDR3 in DNA: TGCGCCAGCAGGGGGGGGTACCAAGAGACCCAGTACTTC.

This clone was detected only a few times. V gene TRBV2 combines with J gene TRBJ2-7; D is unresolved. Germline V gene lookup returns CDR1 SNHLY and CDR2 FYNNEI. The CDR3 loop spans 13 amino acids. V was shortened by 2 bases and J by 2 bases, with 7 bases between the two germline ends. This CDR3 is CASSELVAYEQYF. For the CDR3, the DNA is TGTGCCAGCAGTGAACTCGTGGCCTACGAGCAGTACTTC.

CDR3 region: CASSLGPANEAFF. CDR3 in DNA: TGTGCCAGCAGCTTAGGGCCTGCTAATGAAGCTTTCTTT. This rearrangement joins TRBV7-3 to TRBJ1-1; D uncertain. CDR1 is SGHTA, CDR2 FQGTGA, per germline. Trimming took 2 bases from V and 7 from J, leaving 11 bases between them. There are 13 residues in the CDR3.

This chain joins TRBV5-1 and TRBJ2-5; 10 nucleotides match TRBD2. Germline V gives CDR1 SGHRS, CDR2 YFSETQ. Unmatched junction bases numbered 5, after V lost 1 base and J lost 2 bases. This CDR3 region has 16 residues. DNA of the CDR3: TGCGCCAGCAGCTTGAGGGCTAGCGGGAGACAAGAGACCCAGTACTTC. Translated: CASSLRASGRQETQYF.

V and J are TRBV5-4 and TRBJ2-5, with D hard to call. This CDR3 comprises 14 residues. In germline, CDR1 is SGHNT, CDR2 YYREEE (reference sequence). V was shortened by 4 bases and J by 5 bases, with 15 bases between the two germline ends. The CDR3 region is CASSRLGNSETQYF. The CDR3, as DNA: TGTGCCAGCAGCCGGCTGGGGAATTCGGAGACCCAGTACTTC. Drawing the rest from reference TRBV5-4 and TRBJ2-5, the complete variable domain is ETGVTQSPTHLIKTRGQQVTLRCSSQSGHNTVSWYQQALGQGPQFIFQYYREEENGRGNFPPRFSGLQFPNYSSELNVNALELDDSALYLCASSRLGNSETQYFGPGTRLLVL.